This TCR beta chain was documented in a study of metastatic and nonmetastatic thyroid tumors (dated by TCRdb to 2018 to 2020). With respect to the entire study: Repertoires from peripheral blood and from tumor or nodule tissue samples of malignant and benign thyroid patients were compared. Beyond this particular receptor, the publication reports: TCR beta diversity was reported as significantly higher in malignant tumors than in benign nodules, in both blood and tumor samples.

Before undergoing thyroid surgery, none of the patients had been given any kind of treatment. Patient clinical samples collected from about 2011 to 2019 were retrospectively analysed using T-cell receptor beta sequencing. The library came from PCR. This sample was sequenced with an Illumina HiSeq 4000. High-throughput sequencing was used to profile the TCR beta-chain CDR3 region of each patient. The authors' pipeline ran thus. A classifier to discriminate distant-metastatic papillary thyroid cancer patients was built from CDR3 differences across clinicopathological groups. Repertoire diversity was assessed with the Shannon index, and tumor-blood repertoire similarity with the Morisita-Horn index. In TCRdb, the public reads were trimmed at Q25 with fastp and aligned with MiXCR, with productive beta chains retained. TCRdb, rather than the study authors, made the V and J calls. Recorded for this sample are tens of thousands of clones; around 12% of them occurred a single time. The ten most abundant clones make up roughly 24% of the sample.

This clone was counted many times. What this receptor recognizes is not known. The input lacks base qualities; no much larger clone sits a single base away. The CDR3 goes from the cysteine to the phenylalanine over 13 residues. Only the CDR3 DNA stays, 39 bases, in frame from base 1. The junction shows trimming of 5 bases on V and 6 bases on J, and the gene matches do not reach 2 bases of it. The CDR1 and CDR2 encoded by the germline V gene are SGHTA and FQGTGA. Sequencing was performed on blood. The chain is encoded by TRBV7-3 joined to TRBJ2-1; TRBD1 lines up with 9 middle nucleotides. The TCR comes from a female donor with papillary thyroid cancer or a benign thyroid nodule (not recorded which). Some clones in this sample may be carry-over from other donors' samples. The DNA is TGTGCCAGCAGCGCACAGGGGGCCAATGAGCAGTTCTTC. The translation is CASSAQGANEQFF. Outside the CDR3, residues come from the reference TRBV7-3 and TRBJ2-1 proteins, so the full variable domain is: GAGVSQTPSNKVTEKGKYVELRCDPISGHTALYWYRQSLGQGPEFLIYFQGTGAADDSGLPNDRFFAVRPEGSVSTLKIQRTERGDSAVYLCASSAQGANEQFFGPGTRLTVL.